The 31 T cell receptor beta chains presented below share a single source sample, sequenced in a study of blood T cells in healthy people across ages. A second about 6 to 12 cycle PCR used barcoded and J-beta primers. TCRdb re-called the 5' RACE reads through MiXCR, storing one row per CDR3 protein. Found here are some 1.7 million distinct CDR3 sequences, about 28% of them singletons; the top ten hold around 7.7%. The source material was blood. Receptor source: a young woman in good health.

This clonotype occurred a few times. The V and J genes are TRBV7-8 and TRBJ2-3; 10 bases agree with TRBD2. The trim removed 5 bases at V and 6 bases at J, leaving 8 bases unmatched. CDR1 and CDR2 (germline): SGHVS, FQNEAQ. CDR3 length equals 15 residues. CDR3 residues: CASSRPLAGVDTQYF. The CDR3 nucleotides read TGTGCCAGCAGCAGACCCCTAGCGGGAGTTGATACGCAGTATTTT.

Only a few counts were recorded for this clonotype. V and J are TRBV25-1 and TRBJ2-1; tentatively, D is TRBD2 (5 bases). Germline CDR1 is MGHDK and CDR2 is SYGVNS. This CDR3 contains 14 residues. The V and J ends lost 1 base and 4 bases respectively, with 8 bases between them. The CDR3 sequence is CASSESTGYNEQFF. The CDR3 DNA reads TGTGCCAGCAGTGAATCCACGGGATACAATGAGCAGTTCTTC. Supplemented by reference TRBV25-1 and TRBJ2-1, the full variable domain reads EADIYQTPRYLVIGTGKKITLECSQTMGHDKMYWYQQDPGMELHLIHYSYGVNSTEKGDLSSESTVSRIRTEHFPLTLESARPSHTSQYLCASSESTGYNEQFFGPGTRLTVL.

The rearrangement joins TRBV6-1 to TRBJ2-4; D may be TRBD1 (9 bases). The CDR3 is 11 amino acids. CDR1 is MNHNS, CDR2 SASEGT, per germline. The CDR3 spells CVGGDREFQYF. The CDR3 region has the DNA TGTGTCGGGGGGGACAGGGAGTTTCAGTACTTC.

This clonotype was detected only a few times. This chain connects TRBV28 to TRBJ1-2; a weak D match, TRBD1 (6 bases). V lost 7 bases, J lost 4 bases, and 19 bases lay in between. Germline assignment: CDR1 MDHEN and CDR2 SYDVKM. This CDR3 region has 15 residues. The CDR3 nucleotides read TGTGCCAGCACCCTACACCCCGGAGGGGGCTATGGCTACACCTTC. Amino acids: CASTLHPGGGYGYTF.

The CDR3 is CSARRQGRVYTEAFF. The CDR3 DNA sequence: TGCAGTGCTAGAAGGCAGGGGAGGGTGTACACTGAAGCTTTCTTT. The V gene is TRBV20-1, the J gene TRBJ1-1, with D possibly matching TRBD1 (6 bases). This CDR3 is built from 15 residues. The germline CDR1 and CDR2 sequences are DFQATT and SNEGSKA (reference sequence). Trimming removed 2 bases from V and 3 bases from J, with 16 bases in between.

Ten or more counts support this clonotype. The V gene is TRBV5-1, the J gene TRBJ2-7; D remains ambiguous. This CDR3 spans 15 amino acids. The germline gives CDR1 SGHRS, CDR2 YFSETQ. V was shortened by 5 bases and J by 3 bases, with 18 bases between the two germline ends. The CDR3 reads CASRDAGASLYEQYF. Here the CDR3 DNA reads TGCGCCAGCAGGGACGCAGGAGCCTCCCTCTACGAGCAGTACTTC.

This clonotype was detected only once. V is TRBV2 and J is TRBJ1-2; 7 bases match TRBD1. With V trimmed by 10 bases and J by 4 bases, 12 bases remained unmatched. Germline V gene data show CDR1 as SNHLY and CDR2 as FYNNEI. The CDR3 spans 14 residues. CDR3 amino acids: CATRGTGVRYGYTF. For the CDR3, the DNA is TGTGCCACTAGAGGTACAGGGGTGCGCTATGGCTACACCTTC.

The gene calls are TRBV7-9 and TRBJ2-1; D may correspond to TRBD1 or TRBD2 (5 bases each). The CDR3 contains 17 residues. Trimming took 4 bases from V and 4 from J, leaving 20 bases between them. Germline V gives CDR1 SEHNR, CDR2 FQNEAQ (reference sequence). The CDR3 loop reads CASSSGTYAPRYNEQFF. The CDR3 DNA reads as TGTGCCAGCAGCTCGGGGACCTACGCCCCAAGATACAATGAGCAGTTCTTC.

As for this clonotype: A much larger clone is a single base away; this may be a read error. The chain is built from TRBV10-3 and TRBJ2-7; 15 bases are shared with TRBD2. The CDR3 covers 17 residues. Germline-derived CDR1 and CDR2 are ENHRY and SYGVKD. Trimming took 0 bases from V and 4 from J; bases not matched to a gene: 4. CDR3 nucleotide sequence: TGTGCCATCAGTGAGTCTTGGACTAGCGGGAGGGGGTACGAGCAGTACTTC. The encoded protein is CAISESWTSGRGYEQYF.

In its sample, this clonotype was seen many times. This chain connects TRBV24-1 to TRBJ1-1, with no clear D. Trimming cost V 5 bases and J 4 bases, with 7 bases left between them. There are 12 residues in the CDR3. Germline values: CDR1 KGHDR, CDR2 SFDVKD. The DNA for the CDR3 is TGTGCCACCAGTGGCGGCGGCACTGAAGCTTTCTTT. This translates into CATSGGGTEAFF.

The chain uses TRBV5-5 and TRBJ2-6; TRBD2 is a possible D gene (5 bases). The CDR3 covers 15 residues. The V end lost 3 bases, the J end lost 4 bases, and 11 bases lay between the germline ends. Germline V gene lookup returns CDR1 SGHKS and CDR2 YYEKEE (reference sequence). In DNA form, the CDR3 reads TGTGCCAGCAGCTCCGAGGGCTACGGGGCCAACGTCCTGACTTTC. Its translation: CASSSEGYGANVLTF.

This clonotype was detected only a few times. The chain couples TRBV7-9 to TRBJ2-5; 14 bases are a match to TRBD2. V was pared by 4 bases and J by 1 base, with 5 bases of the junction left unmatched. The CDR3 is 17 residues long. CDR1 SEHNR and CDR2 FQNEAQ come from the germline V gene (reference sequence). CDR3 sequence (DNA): TGTGCCAGCAGCTCTGGACTAGCGGGAGGCCCCCAAGAGACCCAGTACTTC. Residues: CASSSGLAGGPQETQYF. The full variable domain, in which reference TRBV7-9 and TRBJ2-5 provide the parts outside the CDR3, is DTGVSQNPRHKITKRGQNVTFRCDPISEHNRLYWYRQTLGQGPEFLTYFQNEAQLEKSRLLSDRFSAERPKGSFSTLEIQRTEQGDSAMYLCASSSGLAGGPQETQYFGPGTRLLVL.

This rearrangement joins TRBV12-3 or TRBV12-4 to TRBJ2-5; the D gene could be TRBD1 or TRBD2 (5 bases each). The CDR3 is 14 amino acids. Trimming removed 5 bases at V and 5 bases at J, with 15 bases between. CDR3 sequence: CASSTRGLDETQYF. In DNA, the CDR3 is TGTGCCAGCAGTACTAGGGGTCTTGATGAGACCCAGTACTTC.

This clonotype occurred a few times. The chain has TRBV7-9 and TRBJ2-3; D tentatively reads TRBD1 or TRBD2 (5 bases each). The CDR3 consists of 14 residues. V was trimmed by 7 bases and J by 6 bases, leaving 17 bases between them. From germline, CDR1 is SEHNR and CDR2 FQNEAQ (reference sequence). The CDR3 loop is CASKYRGPGDTQYF. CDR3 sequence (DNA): TGTGCCAGCAAGTACCGGGGCCCCGGGGATACGCAGTATTTT.

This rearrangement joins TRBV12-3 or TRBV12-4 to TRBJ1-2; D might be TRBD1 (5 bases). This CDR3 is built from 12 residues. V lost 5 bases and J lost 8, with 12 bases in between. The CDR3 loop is CASSHAGNGYTF. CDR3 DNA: TGTGCCAGCAGTCACGCAGGGAACGGCTACACCTTC.

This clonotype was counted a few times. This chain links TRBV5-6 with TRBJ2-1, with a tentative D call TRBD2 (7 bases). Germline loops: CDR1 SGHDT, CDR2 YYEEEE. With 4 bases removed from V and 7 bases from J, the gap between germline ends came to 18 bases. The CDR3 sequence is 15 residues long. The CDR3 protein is CASSSGTWGANEQFF. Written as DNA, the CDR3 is TGTGCCAGCAGCAGCGGGACTTGGGGGGCGAATGAGCAGTTCTTC.

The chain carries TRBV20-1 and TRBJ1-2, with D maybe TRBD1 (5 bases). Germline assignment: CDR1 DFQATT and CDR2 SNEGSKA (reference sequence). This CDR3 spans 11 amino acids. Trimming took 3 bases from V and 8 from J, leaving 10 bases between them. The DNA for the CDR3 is TGCAGTGCTAGTTTGGGGGACGGCTACACCTTC. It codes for CSASLGDGYTF.

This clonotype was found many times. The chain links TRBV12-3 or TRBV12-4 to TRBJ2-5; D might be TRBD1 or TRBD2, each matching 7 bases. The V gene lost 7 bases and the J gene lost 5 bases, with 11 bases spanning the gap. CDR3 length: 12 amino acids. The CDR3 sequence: CASNQGGETQYF. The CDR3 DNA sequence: TGTGCCAGCAACCAGGGGGGGGAGACCCAGTACTTC.

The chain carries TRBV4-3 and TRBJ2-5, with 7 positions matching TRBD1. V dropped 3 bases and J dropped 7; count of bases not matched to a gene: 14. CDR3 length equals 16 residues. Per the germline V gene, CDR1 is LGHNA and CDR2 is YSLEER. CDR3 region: CASSQGAGTVSWTQYF. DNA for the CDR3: TGCGCCAGCAGCCAGGGAGCCGGGACAGTTTCTTGGACCCAGTACTTC.

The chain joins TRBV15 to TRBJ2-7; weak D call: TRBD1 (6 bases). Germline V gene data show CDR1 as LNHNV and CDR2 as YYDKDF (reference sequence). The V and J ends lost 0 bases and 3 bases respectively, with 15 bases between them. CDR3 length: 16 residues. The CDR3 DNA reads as TGTGCCACCAGCAGAGATCCCCGGGACATCCGCTACGAGCAGTACTTC. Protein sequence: CATSRDPRDIRYEQYF.

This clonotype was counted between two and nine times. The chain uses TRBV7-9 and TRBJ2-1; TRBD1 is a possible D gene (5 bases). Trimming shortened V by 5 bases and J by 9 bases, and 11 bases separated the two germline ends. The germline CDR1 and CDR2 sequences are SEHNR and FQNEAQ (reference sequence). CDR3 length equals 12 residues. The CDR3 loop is CASSLGHGEQFF. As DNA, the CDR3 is TGTGCCAGCAGCCTCGGACACGGTGAGCAGTTCTTC. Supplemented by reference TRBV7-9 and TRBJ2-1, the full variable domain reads DTGVSQNPRHKITKRGQNVTFRCDPISEHNRLYWYRQTLGQGPEFLTYFQNEAQLEKSRLLSDRFSAERPKGSFSTLEIQRTEQGDSAMYLCASSLGHGEQFFGPGTRLTVL.

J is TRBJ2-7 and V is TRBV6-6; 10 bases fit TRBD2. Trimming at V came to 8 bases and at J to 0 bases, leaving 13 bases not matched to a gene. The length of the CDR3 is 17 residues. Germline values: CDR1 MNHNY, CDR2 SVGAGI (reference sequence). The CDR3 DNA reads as TGTGCCAGCGCTTTCCCCTTAGCGGGGGGACCCTCCTACGAGCAGTACTTC. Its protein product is CASAFPLAGGPSYEQYF.

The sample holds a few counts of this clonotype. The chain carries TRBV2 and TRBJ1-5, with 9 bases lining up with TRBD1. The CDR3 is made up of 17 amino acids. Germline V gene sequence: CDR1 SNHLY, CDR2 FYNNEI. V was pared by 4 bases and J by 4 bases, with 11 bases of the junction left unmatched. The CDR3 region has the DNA TGTGCCAGCAGTGTAGGGACAGGGACGTACCGAAATCAGCCCCAGCATTTT. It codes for CASSVGTGTYRNQPQHF.

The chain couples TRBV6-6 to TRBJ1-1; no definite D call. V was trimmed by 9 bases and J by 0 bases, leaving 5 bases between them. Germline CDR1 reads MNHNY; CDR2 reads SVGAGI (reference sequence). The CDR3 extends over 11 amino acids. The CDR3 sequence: CASVMNTEAFF. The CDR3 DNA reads TGTGCCAGTGTGATGAACACTGAAGCTTTCTTT.

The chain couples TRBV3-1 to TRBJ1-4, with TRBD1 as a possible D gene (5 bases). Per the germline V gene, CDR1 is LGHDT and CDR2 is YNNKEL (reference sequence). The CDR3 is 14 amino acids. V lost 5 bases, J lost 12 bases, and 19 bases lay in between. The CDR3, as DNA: TGTGCCAGCAGCTCCCGTGGGGGGGATAAAGAACTGTTTTTT. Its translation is CASSSRGGDKELFF.

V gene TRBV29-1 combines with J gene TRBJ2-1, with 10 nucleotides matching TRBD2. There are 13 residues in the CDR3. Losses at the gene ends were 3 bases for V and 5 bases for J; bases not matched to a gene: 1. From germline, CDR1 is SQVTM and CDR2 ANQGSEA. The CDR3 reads CSVESGGDNEQFF. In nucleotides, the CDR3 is TGCAGCGTTGAGAGCGGGGGGGACAATGAGCAGTTCTTC.

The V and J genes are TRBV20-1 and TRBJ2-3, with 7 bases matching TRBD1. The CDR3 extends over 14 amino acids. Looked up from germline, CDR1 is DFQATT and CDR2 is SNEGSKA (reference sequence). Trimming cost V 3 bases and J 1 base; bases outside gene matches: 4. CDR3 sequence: CSARGTVGTDTQYF. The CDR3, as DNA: TGCAGTGCTAGGGGGACAGTTGGCACAGATACGCAGTATTTT.

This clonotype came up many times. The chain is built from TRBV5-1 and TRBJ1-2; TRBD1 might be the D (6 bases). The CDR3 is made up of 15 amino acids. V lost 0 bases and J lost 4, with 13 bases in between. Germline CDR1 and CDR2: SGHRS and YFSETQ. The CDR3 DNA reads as TGCGCCAGCAGCTTGGGTACGGGACAAGGCTATGGCTACACCTTC. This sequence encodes CASSLGTGQGYGYTF.

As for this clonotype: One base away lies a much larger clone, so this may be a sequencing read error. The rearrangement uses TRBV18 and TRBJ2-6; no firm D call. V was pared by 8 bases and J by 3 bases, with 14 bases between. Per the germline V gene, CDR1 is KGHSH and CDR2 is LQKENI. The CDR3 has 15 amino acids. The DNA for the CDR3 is TGTGCCAGCCCACAACCTTTTTTTGGGGCCAACGTCCTGACTTTC. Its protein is CASPQPFFGANVLTF.

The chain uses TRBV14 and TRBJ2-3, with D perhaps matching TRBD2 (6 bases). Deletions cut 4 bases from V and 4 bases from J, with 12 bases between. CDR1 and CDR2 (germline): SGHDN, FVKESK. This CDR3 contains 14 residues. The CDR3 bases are TGTGCCAGCAGCCCCTTCTCGGGGGCAGATACGCAGTATTTT. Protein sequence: CASSPFSGADTQYF.

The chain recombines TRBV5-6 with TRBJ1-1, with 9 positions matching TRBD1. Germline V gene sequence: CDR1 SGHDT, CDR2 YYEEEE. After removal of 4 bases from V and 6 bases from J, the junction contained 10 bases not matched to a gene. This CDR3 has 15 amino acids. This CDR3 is CASSLQDRGSAEAFF. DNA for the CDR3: TGTGCCAGCAGCCTACAGGACAGGGGTTCGGCTGAAGCTTTCTTT.